This record looks at one T cell receptor (beta chain) sequence and its context. Antigen specificity is unknown. The PCR had 60 Vbeta and 13 Jbeta primers. TCRdb's table, derived via immunoSEQ multiplex PCR, lists solely in-frame clones and lacks some. The sample lists fewer than 200,000 clones; about four fifths were seen once. The sample originates from a study of cytomegalovirus exposure and HLA in healthy donors. General study results and limits: Cytomegalovirus-associated TCR beta chains were listed, numbering roughly 150. A likely sequencing artifact accounted for one observed cluster of highly shared sequence variants. HLA alleles showed associations with around 15,000 TCR beta sequences in a later analysis, at a 0.05 false discovery rate.

Trimming cost V 6 bases and J 10 bases, with 9 bases left between them. CDR1 and CDR2 (germline): MNHNY, SVGAGI (reference sequence). The CDR3 has 11 amino acids. This receptor was obtained from a man aged 45-65 years in good health and CMV-seronegative. The sequencing sample was made of PBMCs. The chain carries TRBV6-6 and TRBJ1-4, with TRBD1 as a possible D gene (5 bases). As DNA, the CDR3 is TGTGCCAGCAGAGGGAGGGGAAAACTGTTTTTT. Protein: CASRGRGKLFF.